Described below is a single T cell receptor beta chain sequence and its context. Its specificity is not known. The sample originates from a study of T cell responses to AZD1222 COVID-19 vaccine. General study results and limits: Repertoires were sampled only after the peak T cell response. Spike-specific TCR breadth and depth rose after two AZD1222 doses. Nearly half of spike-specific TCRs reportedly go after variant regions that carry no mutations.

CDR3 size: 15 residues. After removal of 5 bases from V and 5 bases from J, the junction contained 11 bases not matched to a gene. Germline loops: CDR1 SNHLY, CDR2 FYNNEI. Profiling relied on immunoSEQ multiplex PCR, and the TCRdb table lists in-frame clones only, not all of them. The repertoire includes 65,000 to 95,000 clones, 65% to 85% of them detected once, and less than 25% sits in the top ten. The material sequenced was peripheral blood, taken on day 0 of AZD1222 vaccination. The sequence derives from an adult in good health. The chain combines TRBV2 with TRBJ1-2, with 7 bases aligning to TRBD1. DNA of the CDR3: TGTGCCAGCAGTTTGGAGGGGGCTCCCTCTTATGGCTACACCTTC. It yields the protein CASSLEGAPSYGYTF.